Below, 27 T cell receptor beta chains from the same sample are listed, as sequenced in a study of chemoradiotherapy in HPV16-positive cancers. TCRdb's table, derived via immunoSEQ multiplex PCR, lists solely in-frame clones and lacks some. This sample has about 8,100 clones, with less than 75% found just once. Sample collection was performed from a patient who underwent chemoradiotherapy. The receptors originated from a human donor with HPV-associated anogenital cancer.

This clone came up once. This chain joins TRBV5-1 and TRBJ1-1, with unresolved D. This CDR3 is 12 amino acids long. From germline, CDR1 is SGHRS and CDR2 YFSETQ. V dropped 5 bases and J dropped 3 bases, with 8 bases sitting between them. In DNA, the CDR3 is TGCGCCAGCAGGTTACAAGACACTGAAGCTTTCTTT. It translates to CASRLQDTEAFF.

The V gene is TRBV28, the J gene TRBJ1-2; unclear D gene. This CDR3 has 16 residues. Germline CDR1 MDHEN, CDR2 SYDVKM. V lost 3 bases and J lost 8, with 22 bases in between. The CDR3 DNA reads TGTGCCAGCAGTTTCCGACCCCGCACGGCGAATCTGGGCTACACCTTC. It specifies CASSFRPRTANLGYTF.

The V gene is TRBV29-1, the J gene TRBJ2-7; 7 bases match TRBD1. V dropped 5 bases and J dropped 0; count of bases not matched to a gene: 4. The CDR3 is made up of 13 amino acids. CDR1 SQVTM and CDR2 ANQGSEA come from the germline V gene. CDR3 nucleotide sequence: TGCAGCGTTCGACAGGGTGACTCCTACGAGCAGTACTTC. This sequence encodes CSVRQGDSYEQYF.

The table lists this clone with a few counts. The chain has TRBV14 and TRBJ2-1; D is uncertain. The V and J ends lost 0 bases and 9 bases respectively, with 21 bases between them. Germline values: CDR1 SGHDN, CDR2 FVKESK. The CDR3 is made up of 17 amino acids. The CDR3 nucleotides read TGTGCCAGCAGCCAAGAAGTAGACTTCGTGATCAACGGTGAGCAGTTCTTC. Translating gives CASSQEVDFVINGEQFF.

This clone has a handful of counts. The rearrangement links TRBV18 to TRBJ2-2; 7 nucleotides align to TRBD1. Losses at the gene ends were 3 bases for V and 0 bases for J; bases not matched to a gene: 4. This CDR3 contains 16 residues. The germline V gene encodes CDR1 KGHSH and CDR2 LQKENI. CDR3 protein: CASSPRRGSNTGELFF. The CDR3 DNA reads TGTGCCAGCTCACCTCGCAGGGGGTCGAACACCGGGGAGCTGTTTTTT.

V usage is TRBV5-1 and J usage is TRBJ1-6; 7 bases are a match to TRBD1. Trimming took 5 bases from V and 7 from J; bases not matched to a gene: 0. CDR1 and CDR2 from the germline V gene are SGHRS and YFSETQ. This CDR3 spans 12 amino acids. Written as DNA, the CDR3 is TGCGCCAGCAGGACAGGGAATTCACCCCTCCACTTT. Its protein is CASRTGNSPLHF. Combining the CDR3 with reference TRBV5-1 and TRBJ1-6 gives the whole variable domain KAGVTQTPRYLIKTRGQQVTLSCSPISGHRSVSWYQQTPGQGLQFLFEYFSETQRNKGNFPGRFSGRQFSNSRSEMNVSTLELGDSALYLCASRTGNSPLHFGNGTRLTVT.

This rearrangement joins TRBV6-5 to TRBJ1-2; possible D gene TRBD1, 6 bases. V shed 6 bases and J shed 3 bases, with 11 bases lying between them. This CDR3 spans 13 amino acids. Germline V gene data show CDR1 as MNHEY and CDR2 as SVGAGI. CDR3 loop: CASREPGDYGYTF. The CDR3 DNA is TGTGCCAGCAGAGAACCAGGGGACTATGGCTACACCTTC.

V gene TRBV15 combines with J gene TRBJ2-7; 7 nucleotides align to TRBD1. The CDR3 length is 15 residues. Per germline, CDR1 LNHNV and CDR2 YYDKDF (reference sequence). V lost 6 bases to trimming and J lost 2 bases; unmatched junction nucleotides: 10. CDR3 protein: CATRFAGTEAYEQYF. DNA of the CDR3: TGTGCCACCAGGTTTGCCGGGACAGAAGCCTACGAGCAGTACTTC.

The chain recombines TRBV7-9 with TRBJ1-2, with D tentatively TRBD1 (6 bases). Trimming stripped 5 bases from V and 5 bases from J, with 15 bases between. Per the germline V gene, CDR1 is SEHNR and CDR2 is FQNEAQ (reference sequence). The CDR3 has 14 amino acids. In nucleotides, the CDR3 is TGTGCCAGCAGCCCGCTCGGGGGGACATATGGCTACACCTTC. It encodes CASSPLGGTYGYTF.

This chain links TRBV2 with TRBJ1-2; D not resolved. The germline gives CDR1 SNHLY, CDR2 FYNNEI. The CDR3 sequence is 11 residues long. V dropped 6 bases and J dropped 0 bases, with 2 bases sitting between them. CDR3 nucleotides: TGTGCCAGCAGGGCTAACTATGGCTACACCTTC. It is translated as CASRANYGYTF.

CDR3 DNA: TGTGCCAGCAGCTTGGGGGACAGGGGTAATTCACCCCTCCACTTT. It encodes CASSLGDRGNSPLHF. The rearrangement joins TRBV5-6 to TRBJ1-6; 10 bases align to TRBD1. CDR3 length equals 15 residues. The J segment lost 6 bases and the V segment lost 0 bases, leaving 0 bases of the junction unmatched. Per the germline V gene, CDR1 is SGHDT and CDR2 is YYEEEE.

V is TRBV2 and J is TRBJ2-7; 8 nucleotides match TRBD2. This CDR3 has 14 amino acids. The J segment lost 3 bases and the V segment lost 7 bases, leaving 8 bases of the junction unmatched. Per the germline V gene, CDR1 is SNHLY and CDR2 is FYNNEI. The chain's CDR3 is CASMGLAGSYEQYF. CDR3 sequence (DNA): TGTGCCAGCATGGGGTTAGCGGGGAGCTACGAGCAGTACTTC.

This clone was found once. The V gene is TRBV2, the J gene TRBJ2-2; 8 nucleotides agree with TRBD1. The CDR3 contains 13 residues. Losses at the gene ends were 7 bases for V and 6 bases for J; bases not matched to a gene: 4. The germline V gene has CDR1 SNHLY and CDR2 FYNNEI. CDR3 nucleotides: TGTGCCAGCACCCGACAGGGGTCCGGGGAGCTGTTTTTT. Its protein product is CASTRQGSGELFF.

This chain uses TRBV7-2 with TRBJ1-1; the D gene is possibly TRBD1 (5 bases). Trimming shortened V by 5 bases and J by 7 bases, and 14 bases separated the two germline ends. From germline, CDR1 is SGHTA and CDR2 FQGNSA. The CDR3 runs 13 residues. As DNA, the CDR3 is TGTGCCAGCAGCCCCTGGAGGGGAGGTGAAGCTTTCTTT. Translated: CASSPWRGGEAFF.

This clone showed up just once. The V and J genes are TRBV5-5 and TRBJ1-3; 7 nucleotides align to TRBD1. V gave up 3 bases and J gave up 4 bases; unmatched junction bases: 10. Looked up from germline, CDR1 is SGHKS and CDR2 is YYEKEE (reference sequence). The CDR3 has 16 amino acids. CDR3 nucleotide sequence: TGTGCCAGCAGCTCCCAAACCGGGACAGTGGGAAACACCATATATTTT. Translating gives CASSSQTGTVGNTIYF.

The chain employs TRBV2 and TRBJ2-3; TRBD2 matches at 10 bases. Trimming removed 4 bases from V and 9 bases from J; junction bases left unmatched: 10. Germline V gene data show CDR1 as SNHLY and CDR2 as FYNNEI. This CDR3 is 15 amino acids long. For the CDR3, the DNA is TGTGCCAGCAGTGCTGGAAGCGGGGGGGGTTACACGCAGTATTTT. This codes for CASSAGSGGGYTQYF. Supplemented by reference TRBV2 and TRBJ2-3, the full variable domain reads EPEVTQTPSHQVTQMGQEVILRCVPISNHLYFYWYRQILGQKVEFLVSFYNNEISEKSEIFDDQFSVERPDGSNFTLKIRSTKLEDSAMYFCASSAGSGGGYTQYFGPGTRLTVL.

The V call is TRBV30, the J call TRBJ1-6, with 7 bases fitting TRBD1. The CDR3 runs to 13 residues. CDR1 GTSNPN and CDR2 SVGIG come from the germline V gene (reference sequence). V shed 7 bases and J 10 bases; nucleotides not matched to a gene: 10. CDR3 in DNA: TGTGCCTTGAAGACAGGGAAGGGCTCACCCCTCCACTTT. Translated, it gives CALKTGKGSPLHF.

This chain joins TRBV10-1 and TRBJ2-1, with TRBD2 as a possible D gene (7 bases). This CDR3 region has 20 residues. CDR1 is WNHNN and CDR2 is SYGVQD in the germline V gene (reference sequence). Trimming removed 2 bases from V and 0 bases from J, with 23 bases in between. CDR3 nucleotide sequence: TGCGCCAGCAGTGAGACGGAGGGGGGGCCTATCTCCTACTCCTACAATGAGCAGTTCTTC. Residues: CASSETEGGPISYSYNEQFF.

The count of this clone is one. The CDR3 bases are TGTGCCAGTAGTATACAGGGAGGGGATACGCAGTATTTT. Translation: CASSIQGGDTQYF. This rearrangement joins TRBV19 to TRBJ2-3; TRBD2 matches 7 bases. Per germline, CDR1 LNHDA and CDR2 SQIVND (reference sequence). V gave up 2 bases and J gave up 6 bases; unmatched junction bases: 2. There are 13 residues in the CDR3.

This clone turned up a few times. This chain connects TRBV2 to TRBJ1-2, with TRBD1 as a possible D gene (6 bases). Trimming pared 5 bases from V and 7 bases from J, leaving 14 bases between. Germline-derived CDR1 and CDR2 are SNHLY and FYNNEI. The CDR3 is 13 amino acids. The CDR3: CASSTTGSGGYTF. CDR3 nucleotide sequence: TGTGCCAGCAGTACTACAGGGTCCGGTGGCTACACCTTC.

This clone was seen more than once but under ten times. V usage is TRBV4-1 and J usage is TRBJ1-6; D remains ambiguous. V lost 0 bases and J 7 bases, leaving 7 bases between the germline ends. Per germline, CDR1 MGHRA and CDR2 YSYEKL. The CDR3 runs 14 residues. The CDR3 reads CASSQDLLNSPLHF. The CDR3 DNA sequence: TGCGCCAGCAGCCAAGATCTCCTCAATTCACCCCTCCACTTT.

The V call is TRBV7-9, the J call TRBJ1-1; D gene ambiguous. Trimming took 3 bases from V and 3 from J, leaving 8 bases between them. Germline V gene lookup returns CDR1 SEHNR and CDR2 FQNEAQ (reference sequence). This CDR3 region has 13 residues. The CDR3 DNA follows: TGTGCCAGCAGCTTTGAGGTTGACACTGAAGCTTTCTTT. Residues: CASSFEVDTEAFF.

V and J are TRBV15 and TRBJ2-5; 7 nucleotides align to TRBD2. Germline loops: CDR1 LNHNV, CDR2 YYDKDF (reference sequence). The CDR3 extends over 14 amino acids. With V trimmed by 4 bases and J by 2 bases, 4 bases remained unmatched. The CDR3 DNA reads TGTGCCACCAGCATAGGACTAGAGCAAGAGACCCAGTACTTC. Residues: CATSIGLEQETQYF.

The chain joins TRBV7-9 to TRBJ1-6, with D uncertain. V was shortened by 1 base and J by 3 bases, with 10 bases between the two germline ends. CDR3 size: 16 residues. Germline V lookup: CDR1 SEHNR, CDR2 FQNEAQ (reference sequence). The chain's CDR3 is CASSLGTGFYNSPLHF. The CDR3 region has the DNA TGTGCCAGCAGCTTAGGCACGGGTTTCTATAATTCACCCCTCCACTTT.

The chain has TRBV9 and TRBJ2-3, with D unclear. The CDR3 is made up of 13 amino acids. Germline V gene lookup returns CDR1 SGDLS and CDR2 YYNGEE. V was pared by 1 base and J by 4 bases, with 7 bases between. This CDR3 is CASSVSRADTQYF. The CDR3 DNA reads TGTGCCAGCAGCGTATCTAGGGCAGATACGCAGTATTTT. The full variable domain, its missing parts supplied by reference TRBV9 and TRBJ2-3, is DSGVTQTPKHLITATGQRVTLRCSPRSGDLSVYWYQQSLDQGLQFLIQYYNGEERAKGNILERFSAQQFPDLHSELNLSSLELGDSALYFCASSVSRADTQYFGPGTRLTVL.

On this clone: The junction departs from germline at one end; a sequencing error may be responsible. The chain employs TRBV5-8 and TRBJ2-1; 8 bases map to TRBD1. CDR1 and CDR2 from the germline V gene are SGHTS and YDEGEE. CDR3 size: 15 residues. CDR3 coding DNA: TGTGCCAGCAGCTTTTGGCAGGGGGCCTATAATGAGCAGTTCTTC. Residues: CASSFWQGAYNEQFF.

This chain joins TRBV5-6 and TRBJ2-7; TRBD1 matches 8 bases. The CDR3 extends over 14 amino acids. Germline V gene data show CDR1 as SGHDT and CDR2 as YYEEEE. The J segment lost 3 bases and the V segment lost 0 bases, leaving 2 bases of the junction unmatched. The DNA of the CDR3 is TGTGCCAGCAGCTTGGGACAGGGGATCTACGAGCAGTACTTC. Residues: CASSLGQGIYEQYF.